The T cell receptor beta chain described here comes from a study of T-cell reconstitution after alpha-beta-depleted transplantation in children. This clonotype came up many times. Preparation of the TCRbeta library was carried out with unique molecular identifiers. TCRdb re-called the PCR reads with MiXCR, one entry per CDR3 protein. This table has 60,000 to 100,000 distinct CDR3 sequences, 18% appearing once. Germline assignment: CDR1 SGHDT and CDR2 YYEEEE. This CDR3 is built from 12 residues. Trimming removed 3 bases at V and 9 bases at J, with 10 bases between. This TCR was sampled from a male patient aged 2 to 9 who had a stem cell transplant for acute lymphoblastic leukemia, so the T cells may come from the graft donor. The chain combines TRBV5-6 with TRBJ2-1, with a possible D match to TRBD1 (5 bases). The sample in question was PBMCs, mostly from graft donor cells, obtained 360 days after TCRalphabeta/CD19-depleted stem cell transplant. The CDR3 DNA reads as TGTGCCAGCAGCTCACCAAGGGGTGAGCAGTTCTTC. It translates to CASSSPRGEQFF.